Below, 9 T cell receptor beta chains from the same sample are listed, as sequenced in a study of patients and donors after allogeneic stem cell transplantation. TCRdb re-derived calls from the RT-PCR reads in MiXCR, one entry per CDR3 protein. The sample gives approximately 20,000 distinct CDR3 sequences, roughly 5% of which show up once; about 40% is in the top ten. Sample: blood, either unsorted or a sorted T cell fraction (not recorded which). These receptors were obtained from a human donor who was either an allogeneic HSCT recipient or a stem cell or donor lymphocyte infusion donor (not recorded which). It is not recorded whose cells these are; they may come from a transplant donor.

This clonotype has more than one count but fewer than ten. The CDR3 loop reads CASTTPQGTNTGELFF. CDR3 in DNA: TGTGCCAGTACCACCCCCCAGGGGACGAACACCGGGGAGCTGTTTTTT. This chain joins TRBV19 and TRBJ2-2; maybe TRBD1 (6 bases). The CDR3 length is 16 residues. Deletions cut 7 bases from V and 0 bases from J, with 15 bases between. Per the germline V gene, CDR1 is LNHDA and CDR2 is SQIVND (reference sequence).

This rearrangement joins TRBV6-1 to TRBJ2-7, with TRBD1 matching over 8 bases. Per germline, CDR1 MNHNS and CDR2 SASEGT. Germline trimming cut 8 bases from V and 4 bases from J; bases unmatched to any gene: 13. The length of the CDR3 is 15 residues. CDR3 DNA sequence: TGTGCCAGCGCACCCCGATATGGACAGGGTTACGAGCAGTACTTC. The encoded protein is CASAPRYGQGYEQYF.

This clonotype was detected ten times or more. The chain has TRBV5-1 and TRBJ1-5; 9 bases line up with TRBD1. The V segment lost 4 bases and the J segment 1 base; nucleotides outside the gene matches: 3. The CDR3 length is 15 residues. Germline V gene lookup returns CDR1 SGHRS and CDR2 YFSETQ. The CDR3 protein is CASSRTGESNQPQHF. The CDR3 region has the DNA TGCGCCAGCAGCCGGACAGGGGAGAGCAATCAGCCCCAGCATTTT.

This chain connects TRBV6-1 to TRBJ1-2; D may be TRBD1 (5 bases). The CDR3 consists of 14 residues. The germline V gene encodes CDR1 MNHNS and CDR2 SASEGT. V was pared by 2 bases and J by 7 bases, with 14 bases between. CDR3 in amino acids: CASSEWQPRGGYTF. The DNA of the CDR3 is TGTGCCAGCAGTGAATGGCAGCCGAGGGGTGGCTACACCTTC.

This clonotype has a count of ten or more. This chain uses TRBV7-9 with TRBJ1-6; D unresolved. The CDR3 covers 13 residues. Germline V gives CDR1 SEHNR, CDR2 FQNEAQ (reference sequence). Between the trimmed V and J ends, which lost 1 base and 7 bases, there was a span of 5 bases. CDR3 region: CASSLEGNSPLHF. For the CDR3, the DNA is TGTGCCAGCAGCTTAGAGGGAAATTCACCCCTCCACTTT.

The sample holds many counts of this clonotype. J is TRBJ2-3 and V is TRBV24-1; TRBD2 agrees at 9 bases. The CDR3 runs to 16 residues. Germline lookup yields CDR1 KGHDR and CDR2 SFDVKD. The junction had 3 bases not matched to a gene; V was cut back by 3 bases and J by 0 bases. The CDR3 sequence is CATSDLSGRSTDTQYF. The CDR3, as DNA: TGTGCCACCAGTGATCTGAGCGGGAGGAGCACAGATACGCAGTATTTT.

This clonotype was observed many times. CDR3 protein: CASSQGWGRLDIQYF. The CDR3 nucleotides read TGTGCCAGCAGCCAAGGGTGGGGGCGGTTGGACATTCAGTACTTC. The gene calls are TRBV3-1 and TRBJ2-4; maybe TRBD1 (6 bases). The CDR3 loop spans 15 amino acids. V lost 1 base and J 8 bases, leaving 15 bases between the germline ends. The germline V gene encodes CDR1 LGHDT and CDR2 YNNKEL (reference sequence).

This clonotype was recorded many times. The gene calls are TRBV11-2 and TRBJ2-4; D may be TRBD1 or TRBD2 (5 bases each). Looked up from germline, CDR1 is SGHAT and CDR2 is FQNNGV. V was clipped by 2 bases and J by 1 base, with 9 bases between them. The CDR3 sequence is 15 residues long. The CDR3 is CASSLQGAAKNIQYF. The CDR3 nucleotides are TGTGCCAGCAGCTTACAGGGAGCGGCCAAAAACATTCAGTACTTC.

With regard to this clonotype: As the CDR3 is not closed by the conserved phenylalanine or tryptophan, this likely results from a read error. No DNA is shown, since the ends of the CDR3 on it are uncertain; the CDR3 is the one TCRdb lists. The chain links TRBV20-1 to TRBJ1-1. Germline loops: CDR1 DFQATT, CDR2 SNEGSKA (reference sequence). 10 amino acids form the CDR3, both terminal residues included. CDR3 in amino acids: CSARAPTLGR.